Each of the 31 T cell receptor beta chains below was sequenced from the same sample in a study of control samples from healthy donors and cancer patients. Sequencing used immunoSEQ multiplex PCR; TCRdb keeps in-frame clones, though not all of them. This sample has 390,000 or so clones, with around 90% found just once. Sequenced input: PBMCs. The receptors here all came from a man aged 35 to 55 with head and neck cancer.

The count of this clone is one. The chain combines TRBV18 with TRBJ2-7, with no clear D. The germline V and J ends were trimmed by 6 bases and 0 bases, with 12 bases remaining between them. In germline, CDR1 is KGHSH, CDR2 LQKENI. CDR3 size: 14 residues. CDR3 in DNA: TGTGCCAGCTCCCCGGAGAGTAACTCCTACGAGCAGTACTTC. Translation gives CASSPESNSYEQYF.

The chain employs TRBV9 and TRBJ1-2; 9 bases are a match to TRBD1. V lost 4 bases to trimming and J lost 2 bases; unmatched junction nucleotides: 6. This CDR3 spans 15 amino acids. The germline gives CDR1 SGDLS, CDR2 YYNGEE. The DNA for the CDR3 is TGTGCCAGCAGCCTTACCACAGGGGGCAACTATGGCTACACCTTC. This translates into CASSLTTGGNYGYTF.

The V gene is TRBV30, the J gene TRBJ2-1, with 13 bases aligning to TRBD2. The CDR3 spans 15 residues. J was trimmed by 12 bases and V by 0 bases; bases with no gene match: 8. Germline CDR1 is GTSNPN and CDR2 is SVGIG (reference sequence). In DNA form, the CDR3 reads TGTGCCTGGAGTGTATGGAGACTAGCGGGAGGTACGCAGTTCTTC. Amino acids: CAWSVWRLAGGTQFF.

The chain employs TRBV7-2 and TRBJ2-3, with no clear D. The V end lost 3 bases, the J end lost 2 bases, and 6 bases lay between the germline ends. The CDR3 has 13 residues. CDR1 and CDR2 (germline): SGHTA, FQGNSA. The CDR3 region has the DNA TGTGCCAGCAGCTTCCCACCCACAGATACGCAGTATTTT. Its protein is CASSFPPTDTQYF. The whole variable domain, remainder taken from reference TRBV7-2 and TRBJ2-3, is GAGVSQSPSNKVTEKGKDVELRCDPISGHTALYWYRQSLGQGLEFLIYFQGNSAPDKSGLPSDRFSAERTGGSVSTLTIQRTQQEDSAVYLCASSFPPTDTQYFGPGTRLTVL.

V and J are TRBV7-3 and TRBJ2-3; 8 positions agree with TRBD2. V trimming: 5 bases; J trimming: 4 bases; junction bases outside the gene matches: 11. The germline CDR1 and CDR2 sequences are SGHTA and FQGTGA. CDR3 length: 16 residues. The chain's CDR3 is CASSPIAGGWADTQYF. The CDR3 DNA reads as TGTGCCAGCAGCCCAATTGCGGGAGGCTGGGCAGATACGCAGTATTTT.

There are a few counts of this clone. The sample contains more than one DNA sequence encoding this CDR3. The V call is TRBV11-2, the J call TRBJ1-5; D is unresolved. The CDR3 has 12 amino acids. V was trimmed by 0 bases and J by 6 bases, leaving 3 bases between them. Germline V gene lookup returns CDR1 SGHAT and CDR2 FQNNGV. The CDR3 nucleotides read TGTGCCAGCAGCTTAGAGGGTCAGCCCCAGCATTTT. Amino acid sequence: CASSLEGQPQHF.

The rearrangement joins TRBV9 to TRBJ1-2; D may be TRBD1 (5 bases). The germline V gene has CDR1 SGDLS and CDR2 YYNGEE. Trimming pared 8 bases from V and 3 bases from J, leaving 11 bases between. The CDR3 contains 12 residues. The CDR3: CARRGGDYGYTF. The CDR3 DNA reads TGTGCCAGGAGGGGAGGTGACTATGGCTACACCTTC.

V and J are TRBV19 and TRBJ1-4; weak D call: TRBD1 (6 bases). The CDR3 loop spans 14 amino acids. Per the germline V gene, CDR1 is LNHDA and CDR2 is SQIVND (reference sequence). V shed 5 bases and J shed 7 bases, with 14 bases lying between them. DNA for the CDR3: TGTGCCAGTAGTTACAGGGAAAGTACTGAAAAACTGTTTTTT. Residues: CASSYRESTEKLFF. The whole variable domain, filled in from reference TRBV19 and TRBJ1-4, reads DGGITQSPKYLFRKEGQNVTLSCEQNLNHDAMYWYRQDPGQGLRLIYYSQIVNDFQKGDIAEGYSVSREKKESFPLTVTSAQKNPTAFYLCASSYRESTEKLFFGSGTQLSVL.

The V call is TRBV19, the J call TRBJ2-1, with TRBD1 matching over 10 bases. CDR1 and CDR2 (germline): LNHDA, SQIVND (reference sequence). With 7 bases clipped from V and 2 bases from J, the junction kept 5 bases outside the gene matches. The CDR3 spans 15 residues. CDR3 loop: CASTTGTGAYNEQFF. CDR3 in DNA: TGTGCCAGTACCACCGGGACAGGGGCCTACAATGAGCAGTTCTTC.

This clone was seen a handful of times. The chain uses TRBV28 and TRBJ2-7; D is perhaps TRBD2 (7 bases). Trimming left V 1 base short and J 3 bases short, with 16 bases between. Germline lookup yields CDR1 MDHEN and CDR2 SYDVKM. The CDR3 extends over 16 amino acids. The DNA of the CDR3 is TGTGCCAGCAGTTTATTCCGATCCGGGGGGCTCTACGAGCAGTACTTC. Its protein product is CASSLFRSGGLYEQYF.

The chain uses TRBV10-3 and TRBJ2-7, with 7 bases that match TRBD1. Germline-derived CDR1 and CDR2 are ENHRY and SYGVKD. J lost 6 bases, V lost 8 bases, and 7 bases had no gene match. This CDR3 is built from 12 residues. Written as DNA, the CDR3 is TGTGCCATCGGGACAGCCGTCGGCGAGCAGTACTTC. Its translation is CAIGTAVGEQYF.

The genes are TRBV9 and TRBJ2-5; 8 nucleotides agree with TRBD2. The CDR3 contains 15 residues. The junction had 6 bases not matched to a gene; V was cut back by 0 bases and J by 5 bases. Germline values: CDR1 SGDLS, CDR2 YYNGEE. CDR3 DNA: TGTGCCAGCAGCGTAGGAACGGGAGGGTGGGAGACCCAGTACTTC. This codes for CASSVGTGGWETQYF.

The chain couples TRBV14 to TRBJ2-1, with D hard to call. Trimming left V 0 bases short and J 2 bases short, with 2 bases between. The CDR3 is made up of 13 amino acids. Germline CDR1 is SGHDN and CDR2 is FVKESK. The CDR3 loop is CASSQEAYNEQFF. The CDR3 DNA is TGTGCCAGCAGCCAAGAAGCCTACAATGAGCAGTTCTTC.

J is TRBJ2-5 and V is TRBV4-1, with D perhaps assigned TRBD1 or TRBD2 (5 bases each). Trimming cost V 2 bases and J 5 bases, with 12 bases left between them. Germline V lookup: CDR1 MGHRA, CDR2 YSYEKL. The CDR3 is made up of 14 amino acids. The CDR3 DNA sequence: TGCGCCAGCAGCCAACTCCCGGGGCGGGAGACCCAGTACTTC. Amino acids: CASSQLPGRETQYF.

The rearrangement uses TRBV14 and TRBJ2-7; the match to TRBD1 covers 7 bases. The CDR3 sequence is 15 residues long. V was pared by 6 bases and J by 5 bases, with 13 bases of the junction left unmatched. Germline V CDR1 and CDR2: SGHDN, FVKESK. CDR3 DNA sequence: TGTGCCAGCAGGGGAAACTCAGGGGGTCCAAACGAGCAGTACTTC. This translates into CASRGNSGGPNEQYF. Complete variable domain (other parts from reference TRBV14 and TRBJ2-7): EAGVTQFPSHSVIEKGQTVTLRCDPISGHDNLYWYRRVMGKEIKFLLHFVKESKQDESGMPNNRFLAERTGGTYSTLKVQPAELEDSGVYFCASRGNSGGPNEQYFGPGTRLTVT.

The table lists this clone with a few counts. The gene calls are TRBV2 and TRBJ2-1; TRBD2 aligns across 9 bases. The CDR3 has 13 residues. CDR1 and CDR2 from the germline V gene are SNHLY and FYNNEI. The V segment lost 6 bases and the J segment 7 bases; nucleotides outside the gene matches: 4. In DNA, the CDR3 is TGTGCCAGCAGAGGACTAGCGTCGAATGAGCAGTTCTTC. The encoded protein is CASRGLASNEQFF.

The CDR3 DNA is TGTGCCAGCAGTTTAAGTGGTGCGAACACCGGGGAGCTGTTTTTT. Protein sequence: CASSLSGANTGELFF. The V and J genes are TRBV27 and TRBJ2-2, with unresolved D. Germline-derived CDR1 and CDR2 are MNHEY and SMNVEV (reference sequence). CDR3 size: 15 residues. Trimming left V 2 bases short and J 0 bases short, with 7 bases between.

The chain combines TRBV2 with TRBJ2-6; D is undetermined. The CDR3 length is 16 residues. The germline CDR1 and CDR2 sequences are SNHLY and FYNNEI. Trimming removed 4 bases from V and 0 bases from J, with 10 bases in between. The CDR3 DNA sequence: TGTGCCAGCAGTGCCTTACGTCTCTCTGGGGCCAACGTCCTGACTTTC. Protein sequence: CASSALRLSGANVLTF.

This clone was seen a few times. The chain carries TRBV2 and TRBJ2-7; TRBD2 might be the D (6 bases). There are 12 residues in the CDR3. Per germline, CDR1 SNHLY and CDR2 FYNNEI. V gave up 5 bases and J gave up 6 bases, with 11 bases separating them. The DNA for the CDR3 is TGTGCCAGCAGTTCGACTAGGGGCGAGCAGTACTTC. It translates to CASSSTRGEQYF.

This chain connects TRBV2 to TRBJ1-2, with D possibly TRBD1 on 5 matching bases. The V and J ends lost 2 bases and 3 bases respectively, with 16 bases between them. The CDR3 is 16 amino acids. Germline lookup yields CDR1 SNHLY and CDR2 FYNNEI. In DNA, the CDR3 is TGTGCCAGCAGTGAATGGCTGGGGGAAGGTTACTATGGCTACACCTTC. This gives the protein CASSEWLGEGYYGYTF. The full variable domain, with the rest looked up from reference TRBV2 and TRBJ1-2, is EPEVTQTPSHQVTQMGQEVILRCVPISNHLYFYWYRQILGQKVEFLVSFYNNEISEKSEIFDDQFSVERPDGSNFTLKIRSTKLEDSAMYFCASSEWLGEGYYGYTFGSGTRLTVV.

The V and J genes are TRBV5-1 and TRBJ2-5, with a possible D match to TRBD2 (5 bases). Germline CDR1 is SGHRS and CDR2 is YFSETQ. Trimming cost V 5 bases and J 2 bases, with 19 bases left between them. CDR3 length equals 16 residues. The CDR3 nucleotides read TGCGCCAGCAGGAAGCTGTTGACCGGGGAACAAGAGACCCAGTACTTC. It yields the protein CASRKLLTGEQETQYF.

This clone has just one count. Germline and junction disagree at one end, which may indicate a read error. V usage is TRBV4-1 and J usage is TRBJ2-7; D gene unclear. Germline CDR1 MGHRA, CDR2 YSYEKL. The CDR3 loop spans 15 amino acids. As DNA, the CDR3 is TGCGCCAGCAGCCAAGGTGGGGATACGTACCGTAGCCCCGACTTC. It encodes CASSQGGDTYRSPDF.

V and J are TRBV28 and TRBJ2-2; the D is unclear. With 2 bases removed from V and 1 base from J, the gap between germline ends came to 8 bases. This CDR3 contains 15 residues. Germline V gene lookup returns CDR1 MDHEN and CDR2 SYDVKM. The CDR3 region has the DNA TGTGCCAGCAGTTTAAGTACGCTGAACACCGGGGAGCTGTTTTTT. Amino acid sequence: CASSLSTLNTGELFF.

The chain couples TRBV3-1 (or the pseudogene TRBV3-2) to TRBJ2-2; 14 bases are a match to TRBD2. The CDR3 is 18 amino acids. The junction had 8 bases not matched to a gene; V was cut back by 4 bases and J by 4 bases. CDR1 and CDR2 (germline): LGHDT, YNNKEL (reference sequence). The CDR3, as DNA: TGTGCCAGCAGCCCCCTGGGACTAGCGGGGGTACGCACCGGGGAGCTGTTTTTT. Encoded protein: CASSPLGLAGVRTGELFF.

In regard to this clone: Other DNA sequences from this sample encode an identical CDR3 as well. The chain uses TRBV5-1 and TRBJ1-5, with D uncertain. This CDR3 contains 13 residues. V was clipped by 0 bases and J by 5 bases, with 6 bases between them. Germline-derived CDR1 and CDR2 are SGHRS and YFSETQ. The CDR3 sequence: CASSLERDQPQHF. DNA for the CDR3: TGCGCCAGCAGCTTGGAGCGCGATCAGCCCCAGCATTTT.

The chain couples TRBV14 to TRBJ2-7; 7 nucleotides agree with TRBD1. The trim removed 5 bases at V and 0 bases at J, leaving 4 bases unmatched. CDR1 is SGHDN, CDR2 FVKESK, per germline. The CDR3 consists of 14 residues. CDR3 loop: CASSRDRSSYEQYF. DNA of the CDR3: TGTGCCAGCAGCAGGGACAGAAGCTCCTACGAGCAGTACTTC.

The V gene is TRBV28, the J gene TRBJ1-2, with D hard to call. Germline-derived CDR1 and CDR2 are MDHEN and SYDVKM. The CDR3 runs to 11 residues. Trimming took off 3 bases at V and 10 bases at J, with 9 bases between the two ends. CDR3 in amino acids: CASSLVGDYTF. The CDR3 bases are TGTGCCAGCAGTTTGGTCGGGGACTACACCTTC.

On this clone itself: Other DNA sequences in this sample translate to the same CDR3. This chain links TRBV28 with TRBJ2-2; no clear D. The CDR3 has 11 residues. Germline CDR1 and CDR2: MDHEN and SYDVKM. V dropped 2 bases and J dropped 5 bases, with 0 bases sitting between them. CDR3 sequence: CASSLTGELFF. In DNA, the CDR3 is TGTGCCAGCAGTTTAACCGGGGAGCTGTTTTTT.

The chain carries TRBV4-1 and TRBJ1-5; no reliable D call. V lost 0 bases, J lost 3 bases, and 18 bases lay in between. The CDR3 has 18 residues. Looked up from germline, CDR1 is MGHRA and CDR2 is YSYEKL. Written as DNA, the CDR3 is TGCGCCAGCAGCCAAGAACCCACCTACGGGTTGCTCAATCAGCCCCAGCATTTT. Amino acid sequence: CASSQEPTYGLLNQPQHF.

This chain joins TRBV29-1 and TRBJ2-1, with a tentative D call TRBD2 (6 bases). V was shortened by 2 bases and J by 0 bases, with 23 bases between the two germline ends. Germline CDR1 SQVTM, CDR2 ANQGSEA. The CDR3 sequence is 19 residues long. CDR3 in DNA: TGCAGCGTTGAACCCTTCGTCGTGATAGCGGAGCTCTCCTACAATGAGCAGTTCTTC. This translates into CSVEPFVVIAELSYNEQFF.

V gene TRBV3-1 (or the pseudogene TRBV3-2) combines with J gene TRBJ1-6; no clear D. Trimming left V 1 base short and J 7 bases short, with 11 bases between. The CDR3 contains 15 residues. Germline V gene data show CDR1 as LGHDT and CDR2 as YNNKEL (reference sequence). The chain's CDR3 is CASSQGPLGNSPLHF. CDR3 bases: TGTGCCAGCAGCCAAGGACCTTTGGGAAATTCACCCCTCCACTTT.